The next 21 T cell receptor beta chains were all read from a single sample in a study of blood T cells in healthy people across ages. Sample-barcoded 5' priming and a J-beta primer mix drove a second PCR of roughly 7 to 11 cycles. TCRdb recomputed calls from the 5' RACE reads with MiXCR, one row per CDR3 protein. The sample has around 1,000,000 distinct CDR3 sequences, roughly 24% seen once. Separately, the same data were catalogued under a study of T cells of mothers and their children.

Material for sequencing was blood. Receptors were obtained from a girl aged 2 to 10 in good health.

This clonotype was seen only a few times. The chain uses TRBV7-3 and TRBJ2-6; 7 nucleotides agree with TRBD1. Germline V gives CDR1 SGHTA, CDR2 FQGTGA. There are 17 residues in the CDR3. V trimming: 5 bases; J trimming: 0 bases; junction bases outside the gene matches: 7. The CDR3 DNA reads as TGTGCCAGCAGCGCTCGGGACAGCAACTCTGGGGCCAACGTCCTGACTTTC. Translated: CASSARDSNSGANVLTF.

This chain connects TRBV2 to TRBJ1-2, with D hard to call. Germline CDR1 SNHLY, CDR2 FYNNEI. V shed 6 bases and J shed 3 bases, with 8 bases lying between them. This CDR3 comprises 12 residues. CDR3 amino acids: CASRDQYYGYTF. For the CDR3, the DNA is TGTGCCAGCAGAGACCAGTACTATGGCTACACCTTC.

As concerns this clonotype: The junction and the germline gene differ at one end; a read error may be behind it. CDR3 DNA sequence: TGCGCCAGCAGCTTTCAGGGACTAGGTGTTTCCTTC. It codes for CASSFQGLGVSF. The genes are TRBV5-1 and TRBJ2-1; TRBD2 matches at 8 bases. The CDR3 contains 12 residues. Germline V lookup: CDR1 SGHRS, CDR2 YFSETQ.

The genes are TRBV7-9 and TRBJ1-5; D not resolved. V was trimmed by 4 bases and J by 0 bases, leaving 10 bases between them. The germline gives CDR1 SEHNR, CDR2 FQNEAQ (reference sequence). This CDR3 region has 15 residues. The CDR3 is CASSSSTGSNQPQHF. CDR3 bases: TGTGCCAGCAGCTCTTCGACGGGTAGCAATCAGCCCCAGCATTTT.

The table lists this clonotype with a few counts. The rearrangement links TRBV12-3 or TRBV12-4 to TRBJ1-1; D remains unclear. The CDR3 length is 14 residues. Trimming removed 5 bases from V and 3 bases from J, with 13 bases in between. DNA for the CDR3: TGTGCCAGCAGTCCCTACGCCGGACACACTGAAGCTTTCTTT. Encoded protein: CASSPYAGHTEAFF.

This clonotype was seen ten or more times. This CDR3 is CSARNPGTGNEKLFF. CDR3 DNA sequence: TGCAGTGCTAGAAACCCCGGGACAGGAAATGAAAAACTGTTTTTT. The chain links TRBV20-1 to TRBJ1-4; 8 bases agree with TRBD1. Trimming took 2 bases from V and 5 from J; bases not matched to a gene: 7. Germline V gene sequence: CDR1 DFQATT, CDR2 SNEGSKA (reference sequence). There are 15 residues in the CDR3.

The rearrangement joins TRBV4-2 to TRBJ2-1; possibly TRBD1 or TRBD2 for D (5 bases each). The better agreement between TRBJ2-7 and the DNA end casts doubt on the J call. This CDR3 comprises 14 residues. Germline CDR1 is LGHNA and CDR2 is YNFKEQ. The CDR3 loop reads CASSQGDRVSEQYF. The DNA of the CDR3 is TGTGCCAGCAGCCAAGGGGACCGAGTGTCGGAGCAGTACTTC.

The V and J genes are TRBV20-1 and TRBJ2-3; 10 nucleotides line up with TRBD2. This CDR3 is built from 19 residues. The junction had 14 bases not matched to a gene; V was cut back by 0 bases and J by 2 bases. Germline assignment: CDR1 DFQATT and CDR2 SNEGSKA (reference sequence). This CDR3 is CSARDEREGLLFLTDTQYF. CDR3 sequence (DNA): TGCAGTGCTAGAGATGAGCGGGAGGGCCTTTTGTTCCTCACAGATACGCAGTATTTT.

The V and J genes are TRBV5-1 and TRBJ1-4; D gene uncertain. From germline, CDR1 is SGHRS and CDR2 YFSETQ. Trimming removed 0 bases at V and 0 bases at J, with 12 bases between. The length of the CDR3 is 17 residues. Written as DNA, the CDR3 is TGCGCCAGCAGCTTGGAGCCAGCGCCGCCAACTAATGAAAAACTGTTTTTT. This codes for CASSLEPAPPTNEKLFF.

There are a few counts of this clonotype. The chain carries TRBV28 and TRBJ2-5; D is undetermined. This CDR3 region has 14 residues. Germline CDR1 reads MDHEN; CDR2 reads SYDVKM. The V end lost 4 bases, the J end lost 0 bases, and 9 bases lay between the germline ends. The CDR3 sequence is CASSYDGYQETQYF. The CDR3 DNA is TGTGCCAGCAGTTACGACGGGTACCAAGAGACCCAGTACTTC.

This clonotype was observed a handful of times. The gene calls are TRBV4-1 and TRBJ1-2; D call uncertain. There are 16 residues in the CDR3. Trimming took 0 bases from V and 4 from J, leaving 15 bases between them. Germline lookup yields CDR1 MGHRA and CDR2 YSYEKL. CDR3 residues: CASSQEGSRVLYGYTF. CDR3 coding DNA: TGCGCCAGCAGCCAAGAGGGATCCCGTGTGCTCTATGGCTACACCTTC.

CDR3 protein: CASSQQARGNTEAFF. CDR3 DNA sequence: TGTGCCAGCAGCCAACAGGCCAGGGGGAACACTGAAGCTTTCTTT. V usage is TRBV4-2 and J usage is TRBJ1-1, with D tentatively TRBD1 (6 bases). V was shortened by 2 bases and J by 1 base, with 11 bases between the two germline ends. CDR3 length: 15 residues. From germline, CDR1 is LGHNA and CDR2 YNFKEQ.

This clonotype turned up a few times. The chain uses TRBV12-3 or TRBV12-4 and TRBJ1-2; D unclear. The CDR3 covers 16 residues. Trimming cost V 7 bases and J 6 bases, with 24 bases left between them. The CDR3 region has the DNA TGTGCCAGCACCACTACCGAGACCCAAGGTCGCAATGGCTACACCTTC. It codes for CASTTTETQGRNGYTF.

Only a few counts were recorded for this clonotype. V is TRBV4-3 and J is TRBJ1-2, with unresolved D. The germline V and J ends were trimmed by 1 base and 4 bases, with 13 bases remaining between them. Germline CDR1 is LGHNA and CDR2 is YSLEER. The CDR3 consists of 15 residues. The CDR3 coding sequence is TGCGCCAGCAGCCAAGTTCTCGACTCTATCTATGGCTACACCTTC. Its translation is CASSQVLDSIYGYTF.

The CDR3 protein is CASSPSSVTRQYF. The CDR3 nucleotides read TGTGCCAGCAGTCCCTCTAGCGTAACTAGGCAGTATTTT. This chain connects TRBV12-3 or TRBV12-4 to TRBJ2-3; TRBD2 is a possible D gene (6 bases). Trimming shortened V by 5 bases and J by 11 bases, and 17 bases separated the two germline ends. The CDR3 has 13 amino acids.

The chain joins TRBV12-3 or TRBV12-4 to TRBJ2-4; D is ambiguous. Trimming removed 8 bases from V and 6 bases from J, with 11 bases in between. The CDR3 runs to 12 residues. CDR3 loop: CASGHSRNIQYF. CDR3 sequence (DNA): TGTGCCAGCGGGCACAGCAGAAACATTCAGTACTTC.

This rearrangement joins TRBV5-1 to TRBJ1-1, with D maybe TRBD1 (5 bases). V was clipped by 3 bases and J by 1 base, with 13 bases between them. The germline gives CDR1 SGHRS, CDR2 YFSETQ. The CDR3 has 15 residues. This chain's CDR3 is CASSSGGARNTEAFF. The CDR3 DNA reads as TGCGCCAGCAGCTCGGGCGGGGCCCGGAACACTGAAGCTTTCTTT.

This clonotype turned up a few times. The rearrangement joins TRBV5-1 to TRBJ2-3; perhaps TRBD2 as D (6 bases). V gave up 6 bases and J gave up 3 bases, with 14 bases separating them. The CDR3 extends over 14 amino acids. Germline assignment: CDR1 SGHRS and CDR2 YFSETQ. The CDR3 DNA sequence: TGCGCCAGCACGAACAAGGGAGGAACAGATACGCAGTATTTT. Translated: CASTNKGGTDTQYF.

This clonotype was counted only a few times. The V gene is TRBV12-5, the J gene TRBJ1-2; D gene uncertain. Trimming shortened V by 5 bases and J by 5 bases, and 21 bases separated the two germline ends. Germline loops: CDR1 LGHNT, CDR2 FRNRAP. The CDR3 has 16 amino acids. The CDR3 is CASGASKTPPAYGYTF. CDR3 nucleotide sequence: TGTGCTAGTGGTGCCTCCAAGACGCCACCAGCTTATGGCTACACCTTC.

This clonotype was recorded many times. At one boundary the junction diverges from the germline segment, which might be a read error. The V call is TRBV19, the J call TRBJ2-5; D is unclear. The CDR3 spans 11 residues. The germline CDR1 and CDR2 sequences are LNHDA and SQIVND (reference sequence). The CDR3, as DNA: TGTGCCAGCAGTATTAAAGAGACCCAGTACTTC. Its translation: CASSIKETQYF.

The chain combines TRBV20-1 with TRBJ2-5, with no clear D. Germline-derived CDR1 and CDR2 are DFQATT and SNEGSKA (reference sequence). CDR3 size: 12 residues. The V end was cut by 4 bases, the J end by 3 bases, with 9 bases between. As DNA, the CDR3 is TGCAGTGCTAAGCCGACGGAAGAGACCCAGTACTTC. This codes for CSAKPTEETQYF.